One sample yielded the 21 T cell receptor beta chains listed below, sequenced in a study of blood T cells in healthy people across ages. A second PCR, run for about 6 to 12 cycles, used a sample-barcoded 5' primer plus a J-beta primer mix. TCRdb independently ran MiXCR on the 5' RACE reads; one entry per CDR3 protein. This sample has approximately 1.5 million distinct CDR3 sequences, with roughly 43% found just once. The sample comprised blood. The receptor set was obtained from a woman under 30 in good health.

This chain connects TRBV6-2 or TRBV6-3 to TRBJ2-7; 11 bases line up with TRBD2. Losses at the gene ends were 5 bases for V and 4 bases for J; bases not matched to a gene: 7. CDR3 length: 15 amino acids. In germline, CDR1 is MNHEY, CDR2 SVGEGT. CDR3 nucleotides: TGTGCCAGCAGTACAACTAGCGGGAGTAGGTACGAGCAGTACTTC. Amino acids: CASSTTSGSRYEQYF.

This clonotype was picked up a small number of times. The chain uses TRBV12-3 or TRBV12-4 and TRBJ2-7; tentatively, D is TRBD1 (5 bases). This CDR3 is built from 14 residues. V dropped 3 bases and J dropped 4 bases, with 13 bases sitting between them. CDR3 sequence: CASSLRTLKYEQYF. DNA for the CDR3: TGTGCCAGCAGTTTGCGGACACTAAAATACGAGCAGTACTTC.

The gene calls are TRBV6-5 and TRBJ2-7, with TRBD1 identical over 12 bases. From germline, CDR1 is MNHEY and CDR2 SVGAGI. The CDR3 contains 22 residues. V was pared by 0 bases and J by 7 bases, with 25 bases of the junction left unmatched. The CDR3 DNA sequence: TGTGCCAGCAGTTACTCTGGGACAGGGGGCGTCAGGTATCGTTCGGCATACAATGAGCAGTACTTC. It translates to CASSYSGTGGVRYRSAYNEQYF.

This chain uses TRBV20-1 with TRBJ2-1; 8 bases are a match to TRBD1. The germline V gene has CDR1 DFQATT and CDR2 SNEGSKA (reference sequence). Losses at the gene ends were 1 base for V and 5 bases for J; bases not matched to a gene: 10. The CDR3 sequence is 16 residues long. The CDR3 DNA follows: TGCAGTGCTAGAGCAGCAGGGGGCGCTCACCACAATGAGCAGTTCTTC. This translates into CSARAAGGAHHNEQFF.

V and J are TRBV10-3 and TRBJ1-5, with TRBD1 as a possible D gene (6 bases). Trimming pared 1 base from V and 1 base from J, leaving 14 bases between. The CDR3 loop spans 17 amino acids. Germline loops: CDR1 ENHRY, CDR2 SYGVKD. The CDR3 DNA reads as TGTGCCATCAGTGAGTATGGGACACTTAAGAGCAATCAGCCCCAGCATTTT. This encodes CAISEYGTLKSNQPQHF.

The chain combines TRBV20-1 with TRBJ2-2; 9 bases match TRBD2. Germline CDR1 reads DFQATT; CDR2 reads SNEGSKA (reference sequence). The CDR3 extends over 16 amino acids. V gave up 0 bases and J gave up 7 bases; unmatched junction bases: 9. The CDR3 here is CSARDRREGQSGELFF. The CDR3 DNA sequence: TGCAGTGCTAGAGATAGGCGGGAGGGCCAGAGCGGGGAGCTGTTTTTT.

The chain has TRBV15 and TRBJ2-3, with a tentative D call TRBD2 (6 bases). The CDR3 contains 19 residues. From germline, CDR1 is LNHNV and CDR2 YYDKDF (reference sequence). Trimming removed 3 bases from V and 2 bases from J, with 24 bases in between. CDR3 bases: TGTGCCACCAGCAGTCGAGGACTACTGCTTTCCTCCTCCACAGATACGCAGTATTTT. This codes for CATSSRGLLLSSSTDTQYF.

V usage is TRBV29-1 and J usage is TRBJ1-1; D may be TRBD1 (5 bases). In germline, CDR1 is SQVTM, CDR2 ANQGSEA. This CDR3 is built from 14 residues. Deletions cut 7 bases from V and 0 bases from J, with 15 bases between. The CDR3 coding sequence is TGCAGCGCCGGCCAGGGCCCGATGAACACTGAAGCTTTCTTT. Amino acids: CSAGQGPMNTEAFF.

Remarks on this clonotype: A read error may explain this, as a much larger clone is one base away. The V and J genes are TRBV29-1 and TRBJ2-1; TRBD1 aligns across 7 bases. The CDR3 loop spans 11 amino acids. Germline CDR1 SQVTM, CDR2 ANQGSEA. The ends lost 6 bases at V and 10 bases at J; junction bases unmatched: 6. The CDR3 region is CSVATGDEQFF. CDR3 nucleotide sequence: TGCAGCGTCGCTACAGGGGACGAGCAGTTCTTC.

This clonotype was observed a few times. The J gene is TRBJ2-7, the V gene TRBV29-1, with a tentative D call TRBD1 (6 bases). The V gene lost 5 bases and the J gene lost 1 base, with 15 bases spanning the gap. The CDR3 contains 14 residues. The germline CDR1 and CDR2 sequences are SQVTM and ANQGSEA. The CDR3 region is CSVLEGHPSYEQYF. The CDR3 bases are TGCAGCGTTCTTGAGGGACATCCGTCCTACGAGCAGTACTTC.

CDR3 sequence (DNA): TGCAGTGCTAGAGATCAGGCCAGGGTTATGCGAGAGACCCAGTACTTC. Amino acid sequence: CSARDQARVMRETQYF. V usage is TRBV20-1 and J usage is TRBJ2-5; maybe TRBD1 (5 bases). Germline CDR1 is DFQATT and CDR2 is SNEGSKA (reference sequence). The ends were cut back, 0 bases at V and 4 bases at J, with 18 bases in the middle. The CDR3 has 16 residues.

The chain carries TRBV29-1 and TRBJ2-3; D unclear. Germline CDR1 is SQVTM and CDR2 is ANQGSEA. V dropped 0 bases and J dropped 5 bases, with 12 bases sitting between them. CDR3 length equals 14 residues. CDR3 coding DNA: TGCAGCGTTGAAGATTCCTCTGCTGGAGATACGCAGTATTTT. As protein: CSVEDSSAGDTQYF.

This rearrangement joins TRBV12-3 or TRBV12-4 to TRBJ1-4; unclear D gene. The ends were cut back, 6 bases at V and 4 bases at J, with 12 bases in the middle. There are 14 residues in the CDR3. The CDR3 protein is CASSMDGINEKLFF. The CDR3, as DNA: TGTGCCAGCAGCATGGACGGCATTAATGAAAAACTGTTTTTT.

As concerns this clonotype: At one end, the junction sequence differs from germline, possibly due to a read error. The chain has TRBV9 and TRBJ1-2; 7 bases are shared with TRBD1. This CDR3 contains 17 residues. The V gene's germline CDR1 is SGDLS and CDR2 YYNGEE. As DNA, the CDR3 is TGTGTCAGCAGCGTAGAAGGGGCGACAGGGCTCGTTTATGGCTACACCTTC. It translates to CVSSVEGATGLVYGYTF.

The CDR3 spells CASSSLFGLAGGPPWYDEQFF. The CDR3 DNA sequence: TGTGCCAGCAGCTCCCTCTTCGGACTAGCGGGGGGGCCGCCTTGGTACGATGAGCAGTTCTTC. V is TRBV11-2 and J is TRBJ2-1, with 15 positions matching TRBD2. J lost 8 bases, V lost 4 bases, and 21 bases had no gene match. This CDR3 spans 21 amino acids. Germline CDR1 is SGHAT and CDR2 is FQNNGV.

The rearrangement uses TRBV20-1 and TRBJ2-1, with D possibly being TRBD2 (6 bases). CDR1 is DFQATT, CDR2 SNEGSKA, per germline (reference sequence). Trimming took 2 bases from V and 7 from J, leaving 12 bases between them. This CDR3 is built from 13 residues. The CDR3, as DNA: TGCAGTGCTAGAATGCCAGCGGGTAATGAGCAGTTCTTC. Its protein product is CSARMPAGNEQFF.

The rearrangement links TRBV7-2 to TRBJ2-1, with 9 bases lining up with TRBD2. From germline, CDR1 is SGHTA and CDR2 FQGNSA. This CDR3 has 15 amino acids. The junction had 10 bases not matched to a gene; V was cut back by 6 bases and J by 7 bases. The CDR3 region is CASRNGGLARNEQFF. The DNA of the CDR3 is TGTGCCAGCAGGAATGGAGGACTAGCGAGGAATGAGCAGTTCTTC.

The chain couples TRBV4-2 to TRBJ2-5; 7 nucleotides match TRBD2. Germline V lookup: CDR1 LGHNA, CDR2 YNFKEQ. CDR3 length: 16 residues. V shed 0 bases, J shed 5 bases, and the junction held 9 bases outside the gene matches. CDR3 protein: CASSQDGQGGYETQYF. Here the CDR3 DNA reads TGTGCCAGCAGCCAAGACGGGCAGGGAGGGTACGAGACCCAGTACTTC.

CDR3 loop: CASSLVLGDYGYTF. CDR3 DNA sequence: TGTGCCAGCAGCTTGGTTCTCGGGGACTATGGCTACACCTTC. The genes are TRBV5-5 and TRBJ1-2; D unresolved. The V gene's germline CDR1 is SGHKS and CDR2 YYEKEE (reference sequence). V was pared by 0 bases and J by 3 bases, with 9 bases between. This CDR3 region has 14 residues.

The chain combines TRBV4-3 with TRBJ1-2, with D hard to call. Germline lookup yields CDR1 LGHNA and CDR2 YSLEER. The CDR3 length is 15 residues. V shed 0 bases and J shed 4 bases, with 12 bases lying between them. CDR3 in amino acids: CASSQDRARIYGYTF. The DNA of the CDR3 is TGCGCCAGCAGCCAAGATCGGGCTCGGATCTATGGCTACACCTTC.

In regard to this clonotype: Mismatch with germline at one junction end may stem from a read error. CDR3 sequence reads: CATSEGPGTATQYF. For the CDR3, the DNA is TGTGCCACCAGTGAAGGTCCGGGAACAGCTACGCAGTATTTT. The chain has TRBV24-1 and TRBJ2-3; a possible D gene is TRBD2 (5 bases). CDR3 length: 14 amino acids. The germline V gene encodes CDR1 KGHDR and CDR2 SFDVKD.